The clone carrying this T cell receptor (beta chain) was seen at least ten times. The antigen is not known. These data originate in a study of T-cell reconstitution after alpha-beta-depleted transplantation in children. General study points: It was newly produced T cells that mostly accounted for T-cell counts and diversity one year after transplant.

In germline, CDR1 is MGHRA, CDR2 YSYEKL. The CDR3 is 14 amino acids. The V end lost 2 bases, the J end lost 4 bases, and 11 bases lay between the germline ends. TCRbeta library preparation incorporated unique molecular identifiers. Each CDR3 protein gets one entry after TCRdb re-called the PCR reads with MiXCR. This sample has around 450,000 distinct CDR3 sequences; about 45% occur once, and the top ten carry about 30%. This chain uses TRBV4-1 with TRBJ1-2; TRBD1 might be the D (5 bases). The sequences come from PBMCs, collected before TCRalphabeta/CD19-depleted stem cell transplant. This TCR derives from a girl aged 2-10 years with aplastic anemia, due to receive a stem cell transplant. CDR3 protein: CASSQTGLSYGYTF. The CDR3 DNA is TGCGCCAGCAGCCAAACAGGATTGAGCTATGGCTACACCTTC.